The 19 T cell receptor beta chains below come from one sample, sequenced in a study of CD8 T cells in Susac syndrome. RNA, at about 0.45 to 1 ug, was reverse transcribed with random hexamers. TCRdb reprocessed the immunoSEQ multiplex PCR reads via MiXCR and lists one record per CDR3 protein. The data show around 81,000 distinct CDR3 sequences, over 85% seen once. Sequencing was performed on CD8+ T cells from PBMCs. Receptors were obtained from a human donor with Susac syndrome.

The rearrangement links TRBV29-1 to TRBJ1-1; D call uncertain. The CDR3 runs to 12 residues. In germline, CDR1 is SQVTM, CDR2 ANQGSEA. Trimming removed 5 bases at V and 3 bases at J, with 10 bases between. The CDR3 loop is CSVQTTHTEAFF. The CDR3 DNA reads TGCAGCGTTCAGACGACCCACACTGAAGCTTTCTTT.

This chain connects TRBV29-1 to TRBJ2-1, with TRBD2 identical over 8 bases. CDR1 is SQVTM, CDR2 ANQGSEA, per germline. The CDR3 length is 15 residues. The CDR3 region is CSAWGGRFTYNEQFF. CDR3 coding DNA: TGCAGTGCCTGGGGCGGGAGGTTCACCTACAATGAGCAGTTCTTC.

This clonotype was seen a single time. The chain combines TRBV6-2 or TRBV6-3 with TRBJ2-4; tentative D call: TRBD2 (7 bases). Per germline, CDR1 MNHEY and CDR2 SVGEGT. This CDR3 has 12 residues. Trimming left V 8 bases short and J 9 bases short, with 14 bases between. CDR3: CASGTGGGIQYF. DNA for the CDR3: TGTGCCAGCGGGACGGGGGGCGGCATTCAGTACTTC.

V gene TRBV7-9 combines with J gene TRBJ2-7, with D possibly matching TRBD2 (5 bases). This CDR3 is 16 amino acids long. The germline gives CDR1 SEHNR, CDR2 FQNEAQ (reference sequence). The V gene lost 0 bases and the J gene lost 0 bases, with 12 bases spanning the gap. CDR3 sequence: CASSLAPEGPSYEQYF. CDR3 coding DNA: TGTGCCAGCAGCTTAGCCCCAGAGGGTCCCTCCTACGAGCAGTACTTC.

The CDR3 DNA reads TGTGCCACCAGCAGAGAGGCAGACACTGAAGCTTTCTTT. Amino acids: CATSREADTEAFF. The chain recombines TRBV15 with TRBJ1-1; D gene uncertain. Germline V gene lookup returns CDR1 LNHNV and CDR2 YYDKDF (reference sequence). The CDR3 spans 13 residues. Deletions cut 0 bases from V and 3 bases from J, with 5 bases between.

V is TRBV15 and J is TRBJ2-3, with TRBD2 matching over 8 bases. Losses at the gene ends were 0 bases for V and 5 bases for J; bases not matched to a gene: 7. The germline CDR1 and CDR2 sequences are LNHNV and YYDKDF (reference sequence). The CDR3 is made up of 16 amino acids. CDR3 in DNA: TGTGCCACCAGCAGAGAGACAGCGGGAGATCGAGATACGCAGTATTTT. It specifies CATSRETAGDRDTQYF.

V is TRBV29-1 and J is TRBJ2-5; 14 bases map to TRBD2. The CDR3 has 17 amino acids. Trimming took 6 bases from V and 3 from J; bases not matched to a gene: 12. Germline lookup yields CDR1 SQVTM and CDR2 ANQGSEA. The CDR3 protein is CSVAQIAGLAGEETQYF. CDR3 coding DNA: TGCAGCGTCGCTCAAATCGCGGGACTAGCGGGAGAAGAGACCCAGTACTTC.

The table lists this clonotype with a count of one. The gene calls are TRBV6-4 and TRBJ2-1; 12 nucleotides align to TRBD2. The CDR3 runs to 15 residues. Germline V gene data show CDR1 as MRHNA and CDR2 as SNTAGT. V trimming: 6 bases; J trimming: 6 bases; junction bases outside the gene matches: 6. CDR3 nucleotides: TGTGCCAGCAGCCCTAGCGGGGGGGCAGGCAATGAGCAGTTCTTC. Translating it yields CASSPSGGAGNEQFF.

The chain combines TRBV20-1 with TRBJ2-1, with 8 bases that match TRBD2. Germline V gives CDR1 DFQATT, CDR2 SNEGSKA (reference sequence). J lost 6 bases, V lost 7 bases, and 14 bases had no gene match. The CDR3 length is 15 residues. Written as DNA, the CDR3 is TGCAGTGGGGCCGGGGGACTAGTTCCATTCAATGAGCAGTTCTTC. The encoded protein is CSGAGGLVPFNEQFF.

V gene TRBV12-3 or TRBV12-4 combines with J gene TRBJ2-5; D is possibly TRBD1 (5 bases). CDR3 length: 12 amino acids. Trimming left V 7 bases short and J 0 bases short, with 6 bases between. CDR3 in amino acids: CASKGNQETQYF. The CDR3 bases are TGTGCCAGCAAGGGGAACCAAGAGACCCAGTACTTC.

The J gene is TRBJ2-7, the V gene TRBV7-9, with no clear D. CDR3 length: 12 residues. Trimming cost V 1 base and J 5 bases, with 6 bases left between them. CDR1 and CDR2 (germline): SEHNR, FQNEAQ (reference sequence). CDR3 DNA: TGTGCCAGCAGCTTAGACGCGGACGAGCAGTACTTC. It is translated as CASSLDADEQYF.

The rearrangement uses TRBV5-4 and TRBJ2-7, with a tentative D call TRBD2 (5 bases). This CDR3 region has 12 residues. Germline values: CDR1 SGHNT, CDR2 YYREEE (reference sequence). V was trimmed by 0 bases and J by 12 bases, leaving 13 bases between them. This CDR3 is CASSLGRQRLYF. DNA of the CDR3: TGTGCCAGCAGCTTGGGAAGGCAGCGGCTGTACTTC.

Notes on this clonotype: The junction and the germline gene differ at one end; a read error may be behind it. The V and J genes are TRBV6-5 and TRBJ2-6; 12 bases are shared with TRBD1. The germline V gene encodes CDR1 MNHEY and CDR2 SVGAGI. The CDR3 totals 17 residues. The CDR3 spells CASSYGTGGSRANVLTF. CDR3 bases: TGTGCCAGCAGTTACGGGACAGGGGGCTCTAGGGCCAACGTCCTGACTTTC.

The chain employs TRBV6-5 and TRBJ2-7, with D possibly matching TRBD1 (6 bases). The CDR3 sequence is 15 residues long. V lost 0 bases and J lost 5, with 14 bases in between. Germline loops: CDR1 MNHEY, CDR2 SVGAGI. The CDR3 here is CASSYSMDRPHEQYF. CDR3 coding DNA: TGTGCCAGCAGTTACTCGATGGACAGACCCCACGAGCAGTACTTC.

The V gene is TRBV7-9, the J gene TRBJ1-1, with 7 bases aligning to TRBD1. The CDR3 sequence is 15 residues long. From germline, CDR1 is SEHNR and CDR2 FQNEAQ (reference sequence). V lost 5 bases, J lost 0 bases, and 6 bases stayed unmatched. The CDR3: CASSPRQGMNTEAFF. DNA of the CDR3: TGTGCCAGCAGCCCGAGACAGGGCATGAACACTGAAGCTTTCTTT. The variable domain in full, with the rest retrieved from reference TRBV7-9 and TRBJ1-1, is DTGVSQNPRHKITKRGQNVTFRCDPISEHNRLYWYRQTLGQGPEFLTYFQNEAQLEKSRLLSDRFSAERPKGSFSTLEIQRTEQGDSAMYLCASSPRQGMNTEAFFGQGTRLTVV.

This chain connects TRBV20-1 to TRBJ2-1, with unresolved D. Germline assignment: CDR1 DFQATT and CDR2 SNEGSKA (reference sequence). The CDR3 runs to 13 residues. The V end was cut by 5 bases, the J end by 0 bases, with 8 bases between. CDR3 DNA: TGCAGTGCTGCAACACCCTCCTACAATGAGCAGTTCTTC. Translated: CSAATPSYNEQFF.

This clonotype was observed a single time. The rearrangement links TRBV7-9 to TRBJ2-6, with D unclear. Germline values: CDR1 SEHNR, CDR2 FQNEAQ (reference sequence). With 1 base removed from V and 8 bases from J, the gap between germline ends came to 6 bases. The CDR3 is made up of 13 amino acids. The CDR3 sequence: CASSLGGSNVLTF. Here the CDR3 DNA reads TGTGCCAGCAGCTTAGGAGGCTCCAACGTCCTGACTTTC.

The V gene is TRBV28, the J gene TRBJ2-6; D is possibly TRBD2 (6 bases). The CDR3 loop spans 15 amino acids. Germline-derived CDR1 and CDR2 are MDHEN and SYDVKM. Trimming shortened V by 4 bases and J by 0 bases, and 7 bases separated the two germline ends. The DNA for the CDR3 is TGTGCCAGCAGTTCGGGGGTCTCTGGGGCCAACGTCCTGACTTTC. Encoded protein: CASSSGVSGANVLTF.

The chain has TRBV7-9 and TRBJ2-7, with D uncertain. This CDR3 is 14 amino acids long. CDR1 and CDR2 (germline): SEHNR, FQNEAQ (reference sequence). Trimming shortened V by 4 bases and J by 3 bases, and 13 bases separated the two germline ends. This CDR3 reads CASSSSSKIYEQYF. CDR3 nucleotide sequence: TGTGCCAGCAGCTCCAGCTCTAAAATCTACGAGCAGTACTTC.